This TCR beta chain was documented in a study of cytomegalovirus exposure and HLA in healthy donors. The PCR contained 60 Vbeta and 13 Jbeta primers. Method: immunoSEQ multiplex PCR; TCRdb's copy keeps in-frame clones and lacks some. This table has around 190,000 clones, about 76% appearing once. The CDR3 loop spans 17 amino acids. The V segment lost 5 bases and the J segment 2 bases; nucleotides outside the gene matches: 13. Per germline, CDR1 SGHTA and CDR2 FQGNSA. The sample taken for sequencing was PBMCs. The rearrangement joins TRBV7-2 to TRBJ1-2; TRBD1 matches 8 bases. The origin of this receptor is a woman in her forties or fifties in good health and CMV-seronegative. The CDR3 DNA is TGTGCCAGCAGCGCAGCGACAGGGGACTTATACAACTATGGCTACACCTTC. Translation: CASSAATGDLYNYGYTF.